This is a list of T cell receptor beta chains from one sample in a study of T-cell reconstitution after alpha-beta-depleted transplantation in children. TCRdb re-analysed the PCR reads in MiXCR, keeping a single row per CDR3 protein. The sample consists of about 580,000 distinct CDR3 sequences, roughly 24% of them appearing once. The source material was PBMCs, mostly from graft donor cells, sampled 360 days after TCRalphabeta/CD19-depleted stem cell transplant. Receptors were obtained from a boy under three years old who had a stem cell transplant for acute myeloid leukemia, so the T cells may come from the graft donor. The CDR3 runs from the conserved cysteine through the conserved F or W. A D gene is named only where the DNA matches it firmly. The size entry is marked missing in some rows and otherwise reads once, few, many or a size class.

clone_size,j_call,v_call,d_call,cdr3_nt,cdr3_aa
few,TRBJ2-2,TRBV6-1,.,TGTGCCAGCAGTAAACCTAGGGATCATACCGGGGAGCTGTTTTTT,CASSKPRDHTGELFF
.,TRBJ1-6,TRBV20-1,.,TGCAGTGCCCAAGGGGATTACTCCTATAATTCACCCCTCCACTTT,CSAQGDYSYNSPLHF
few,TRBJ2-1,TRBV7-3,TRBD2,TGTGCCAGCAGCCCCGGGACTAGTCAGAATGAGCAGTTCTTC,CASSPGTSQNEQFF
many,TRBJ2-4,TRBV12-3/TRBV12-4,.,TGTGCCAGCAGCATGGGGTTTGAGCATCCCCTAGCCAAAAACATTCAGTACTTC,CASSMGFEHPLAKNIQYF
once,TRBJ1-1,TRBV7-2,.,TGTGCCAGCAGTTTTGATGGCAGGACTGAAGCTTTCTTT,CASSFDGRTEAFF
few,TRBJ2-1,TRBV11-2,TRBD2,TGTGCCAGCAGCTCAAGTCTTACTAGCGGGGCCCACCACAATGAGCAGTTCTTC,CASSSSLTSGAHHNEQFF
.,TRBJ2-5,TRBV10-3,TRBD2,TGTGCCATCAGCCTGGCGGGGGATGAAGAGACCCAGTACTTC,CAISLAGDEETQYF
few,TRBJ1-1,TRBV20-1,.,TGCAGTGCTAGTATGTCAGGTCACTACACTGAAGCTTTCTTT,CSASMSGHYTEAFF
once,TRBJ2-3,TRBV9,TRBD2,TGTGCCAGCAGCGAACTAGGACTAGCGGCGCCGGATACGCAGTATTTT,CASSELGLAAPDTQYF
many,TRBJ1-6,TRBV5-1,.,TGCGCCAGCAGCTTCGAGAGGGGGAATTCACCCCTCCACTTT,CASSFERGNSPLHF
.,TRBJ2-2,TRBV7-2,.,TGTGCCAGCACCCCGGGAGCGAACACCGGGGAGCTGTTTTTT,CASTPGANTGELFF
.,TRBJ2-3,TRBV15,.,TGTGCCACCAGCTTAATGGGGGACGGCACAGATACGCAGTATTTT,CATSLMGDGTDTQYF
many,TRBJ2-7,TRBV6-5,TRBD1,TGTGCCAGCAGTTCCACTTCGGGACAGTCCTACGAGCAGTACTTC,CASSSTSGQSYEQYF
.,TRBJ2-5,TRBV12-3/TRBV12-4,TRBD1,TGTGCCAGCAGCCGACAGGGAAGCGCCCAAGAGACCCAGTACTTC,CASSRQGSAQETQYF
.,TRBJ2-1,TRBV12-3/TRBV12-4,.,TGTGCCAGCAGTTCCCTGGCAGACTACAATGAGCAGTTCTTC,CASSSLADYNEQFF
many,TRBJ1-5,TRBV4-1,TRBD1,TGCGCCAGCAGCCAAGAGGACAGGTCAAGCAATCAGCCCCAGCATTTT,CASSQEDRSSNQPQHF
.,TRBJ2-1,TRBV12-3/TRBV12-4,.,TGTGCCAGCAGATTACAGGGTACCCAGTTCTTC,CASRLQGTQFF
once,TRBJ1-2,TRBV7-2,.,TGTGCCAGCAGCTTAAGGTTTATTACTGGGAGGCCCTATGGCTACACCTTC,CASSLRFITGRPYGYTF
many,TRBJ2-3,TRBV5-1,.,TGCGCCAGCAGCTCGGACCTCTACACAGATACGCAGTATTTT,CASSSDLYTDTQYF
many,TRBJ2-5,TRBV29-1,.,TGCAGCGTTGTACCGGGGCAGACCCAGTACTTC,CSVVPGQTQYF
many,TRBJ1-5,TRBV12-3/TRBV12-4,.,TGTGCCAGCACCCCGGGGACGCACTTTCGACCCAATCAGCCCCAGCATTTT,CASTPGTHFRPNQPQHF
many,TRBJ2-1,TRBV10-3,.,TGTGCCATCAGTGAGTCGGACTACGATGAGCAGTTCTTC,CAISESDYDEQFF
many,TRBJ2-1,TRBV27,.,TGTGCCAGCACAACGTGGGGGGATAGTTACAATGAGCAGTTCTTC,CASTTWGDSYNEQFF
many,TRBJ2-6,TRBV12-3/TRBV12-4,.,TGTGCCAGCAGCCAGGCAAGAGTCTCTGGGGCCAACGTCCTGACTTTC,CASSQARVSGANVLTF
.,TRBJ2-3,TRBV27,.,TGTGCCAGCCGCCTTTACACTAGCACAGATACGCAGTATTTT,CASRLYTSTDTQYF